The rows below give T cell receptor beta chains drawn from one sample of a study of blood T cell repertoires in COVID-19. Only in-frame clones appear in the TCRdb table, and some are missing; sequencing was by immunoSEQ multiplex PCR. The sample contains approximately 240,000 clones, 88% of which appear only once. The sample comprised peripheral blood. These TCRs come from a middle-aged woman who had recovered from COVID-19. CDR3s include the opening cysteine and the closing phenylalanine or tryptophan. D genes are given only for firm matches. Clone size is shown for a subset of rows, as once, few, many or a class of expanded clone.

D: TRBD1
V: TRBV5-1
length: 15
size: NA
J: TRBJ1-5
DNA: TGCGCCAGCAGCTGGACAGGGGGCCAGAATCAGCCCCAGCATTTT
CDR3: CASSWTGGQNQPQHF

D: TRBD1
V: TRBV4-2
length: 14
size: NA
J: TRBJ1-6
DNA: TGTGCCAGCAGCCACGGGACAGGGAATTCACCCCTCCACTTT
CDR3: CASSHGTGNSPLHF

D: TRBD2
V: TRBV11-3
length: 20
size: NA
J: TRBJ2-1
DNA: TGTGCCAGCAGCTTAGATGGGAGGGTTTTAGCGGGATCGGGGTACAATGAGCAGTTCTTC
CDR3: CASSLDGRVLAGSGYNEQFF

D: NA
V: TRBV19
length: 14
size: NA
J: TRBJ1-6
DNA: TGTGCCAGTAGAGGCCCGGCGGGAAATTCACCCCTCCACTTT
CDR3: CASRGPAGNSPLHF

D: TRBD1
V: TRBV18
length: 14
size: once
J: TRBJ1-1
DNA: TGTGCCAGCTCACAAGACACAGGGGTCACTGAAGCTTTCTTT
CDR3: CASSQDTGVTEAFF

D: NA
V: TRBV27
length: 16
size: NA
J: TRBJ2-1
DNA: TGTGCCAGCAGTTTCCTCTCGGTAGGCGGGCACAATGAGCAGTTCTTC
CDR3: CASSFLSVGGHNEQFF

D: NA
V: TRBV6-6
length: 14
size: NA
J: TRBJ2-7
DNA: TGTGCCAGCAGCCTAGACCACATCGGCTACGAGCAGTACTTC
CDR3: CASSLDHIGYEQYF

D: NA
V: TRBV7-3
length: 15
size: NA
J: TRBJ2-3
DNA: TGTGCCAGCAGCTTACGGGGAGGGGGATGGGATACGCAGTATTTT
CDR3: CASSLRGGGWDTQYF

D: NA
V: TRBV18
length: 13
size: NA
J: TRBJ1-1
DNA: TGTGCCAGCTCCCTGGGACAGAACACTGAAGCTTTCTTT
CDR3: CASSLGQNTEAFF

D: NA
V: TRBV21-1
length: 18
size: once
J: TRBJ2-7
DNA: TGTGCCAGCAGCAAAGAAGGTGATAGCGGGATAGGCGGTGGCGAGCAGTACTTC
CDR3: CASSKEGDSGIGGGEQYF

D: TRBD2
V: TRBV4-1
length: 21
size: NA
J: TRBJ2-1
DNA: TGCGCCAGCAGCCGAACCTCACCTAGCGGGAGGGTTGATAGCTCCTACAATGAGCAGTTCTTC
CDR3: CASSRTSPSGRVDSSYNEQFF

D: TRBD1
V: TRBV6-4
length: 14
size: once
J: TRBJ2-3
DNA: TGTGCCAGCAGTGTATCGCAGGGGGCAGATACGCAGTATTTT
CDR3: CASSVSQGADTQYF

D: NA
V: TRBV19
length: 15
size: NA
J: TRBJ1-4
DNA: TGTGCCAGTAGTATAGGGGGGCAGAATAATGAAAAACTGTTTTTT
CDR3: CASSIGGQNNEKLFF

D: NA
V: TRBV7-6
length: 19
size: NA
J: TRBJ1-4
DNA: TGTGCCAGCAGCGCTAGACCATACAGGTATGGAGCAACTAATGAAAAACTGTTTTTT
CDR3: CASSARPYRYGATNEKLFF

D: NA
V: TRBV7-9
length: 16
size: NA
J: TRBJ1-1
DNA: TGTGCCAGCAGACACCCCGGGGGGTCTTTGAACACTGAAGCTTTCTTT
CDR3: CASRHPGGSLNTEAFF

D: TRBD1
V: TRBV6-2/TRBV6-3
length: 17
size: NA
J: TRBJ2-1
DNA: TGTGCCAGCAGTTACTCAGTCCGGGTAGTAGGGGGCGATGAGCAGTTCTTC
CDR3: CASSYSVRVVGGDEQFF

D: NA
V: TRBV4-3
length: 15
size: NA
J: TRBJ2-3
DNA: TGCGCCAGCAGCCAGGTGGATCAGGGGTTTGATACGCAGTATTTT
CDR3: CASSQVDQGFDTQYF

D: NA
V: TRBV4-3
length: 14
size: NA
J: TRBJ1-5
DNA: TGCGCCAGCCAGGGGCAGGGACACAATCAGCCCCAGCATTTT
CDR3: CASQGQGHNQPQHF

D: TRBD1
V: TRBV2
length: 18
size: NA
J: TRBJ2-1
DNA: TGTGCCAGCAGTGAGGGTAGCCGCCAGGGGGAAGCCTACAATGAGCAGTTCTTC
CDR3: CASSEGSRQGEAYNEQFF

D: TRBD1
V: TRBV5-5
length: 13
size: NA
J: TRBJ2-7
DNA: TGTGCCAGCAGCGGACAGGGAGCCTACGAGCAGTACTTC
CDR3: CASSGQGAYEQYF

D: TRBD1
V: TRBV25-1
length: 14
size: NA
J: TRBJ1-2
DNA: TGTGCCAGCACAGGGACAGGTGCTTCCTATGGCTACACCTTC
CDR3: CASTGTGASYGYTF

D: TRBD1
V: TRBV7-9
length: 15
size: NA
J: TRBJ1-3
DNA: TGTGCCAGCAGCTTAGAGGGGGGACAGGGAAACACCATATATTTT
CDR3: CASSLEGGQGNTIYF

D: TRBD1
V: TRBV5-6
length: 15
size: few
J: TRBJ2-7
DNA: TGTGCCAGCTGGGGAAGACAGGGAAGCTTCTACGAGCAGTACTTC
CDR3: CASWGRQGSFYEQYF

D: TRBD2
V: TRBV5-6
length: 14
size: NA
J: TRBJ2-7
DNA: TGTGCCAGCCACCGCGGGAGGGCCCCCTACGAGCAGTACTTC
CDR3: CASHRGRAPYEQYF

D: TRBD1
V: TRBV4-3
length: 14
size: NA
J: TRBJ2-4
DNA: TGCGCCAGCAGCCAAGCCGGGACAGGGGGGATCAAGTACTTC
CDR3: CASSQAGTGGIKYF

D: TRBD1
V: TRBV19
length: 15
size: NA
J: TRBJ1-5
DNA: TGTGCCACCCTAGCCTCGACAGGGACAGGTCAGCCCCAGCATTTT
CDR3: CATLASTGTGQPQHF

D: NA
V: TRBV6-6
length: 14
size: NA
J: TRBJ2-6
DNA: TGTGCCACCAGGGGGGGCTCTGGGGCCAACGTCCTGACTTTC
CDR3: CATRGGSGANVLTF

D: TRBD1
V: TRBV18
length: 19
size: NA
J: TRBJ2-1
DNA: TGTGCCAGCTTCCTCCAGGCTCCGCGACAGGGGGCAGCGGGCAATGAGCAGTTCTTC
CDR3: CASFLQAPRQGAAGNEQFF

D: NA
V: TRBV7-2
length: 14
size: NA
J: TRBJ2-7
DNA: TGTGCCAGCAGCGCCAGGGGTCCCACCTACGAGCAGTACTTC
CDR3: CASSARGPTYEQYF

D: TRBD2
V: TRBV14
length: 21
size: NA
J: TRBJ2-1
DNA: TGTGCCAGCAGCCAACCCCGTGGGGACCTCCTTGGACTAGCGGATCACAATGAGCAGTTCTTC
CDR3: CASSQPRGDLLGLADHNEQFF

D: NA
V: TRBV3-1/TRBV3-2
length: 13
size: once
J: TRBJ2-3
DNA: TGTGCCAGCAGCCAAGTTTCGGTAGATACGCAGTATTTT
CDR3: CASSQVSVDTQYF

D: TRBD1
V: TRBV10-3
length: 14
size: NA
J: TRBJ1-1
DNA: TGTGCCATCACCCAGGGACAGACAAACACTGAAGCTTTCTTT
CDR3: CAITQGQTNTEAFF

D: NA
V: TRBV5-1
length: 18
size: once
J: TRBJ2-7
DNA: TGCGCCAGCAGCTTGGACCCTACGGGGATTAGTGTCACCTACGAGCAGTACTTC
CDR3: CASSLDPTGISVTYEQYF

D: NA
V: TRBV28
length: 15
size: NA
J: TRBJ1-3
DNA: TGTGCCAGCAGTTTACAAGGAGGCTCTGGAAACACCATATATTTT
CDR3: CASSLQGGSGNTIYF

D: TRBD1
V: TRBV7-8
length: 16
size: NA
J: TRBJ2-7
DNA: TGTGCCAGCAGCCCCCGGGACAGATATACTTCCTACGAGCAGTACTTC
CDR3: CASSPRDRYTSYEQYF

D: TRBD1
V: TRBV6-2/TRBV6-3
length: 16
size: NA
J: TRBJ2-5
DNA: TGTGCCAGCAGTCTTGGGACAGGGGATTACCAAGAGACCCAGTACTTC
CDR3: CASSLGTGDYQETQYF

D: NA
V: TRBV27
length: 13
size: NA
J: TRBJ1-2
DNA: TGTGCCAGCAGCCAGGGTCGTCACTATGGCTACACCTTC
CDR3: CASSQGRHYGYTF

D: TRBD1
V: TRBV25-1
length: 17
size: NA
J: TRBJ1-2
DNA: TGTGCCACCTCGCCGGGACAGGGGGCTTCATTGAAATATGGCTACACCTTC
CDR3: CATSPGQGASLKYGYTF

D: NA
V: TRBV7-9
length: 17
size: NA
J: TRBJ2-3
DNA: TGTGCCAGCAGCTTAATAGCGGCGGGAATAGGCACAGATACGCAGTATTTT
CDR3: CASSLIAAGIGTDTQYF

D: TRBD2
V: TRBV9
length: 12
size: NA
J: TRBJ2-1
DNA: TGTGCCAGCGGGAGGGCAGAGGGGGAGCAGTTCTTC
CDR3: CASGRAEGEQFF

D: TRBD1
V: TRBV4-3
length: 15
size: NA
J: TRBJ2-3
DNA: TGCGCCAGCAGCCAGGACAGGGGTCGTACAGATACGCAGTATTTT
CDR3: CASSQDRGRTDTQYF

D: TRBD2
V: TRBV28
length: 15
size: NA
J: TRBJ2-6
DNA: TGTGCCAGCATCCGCGGGGGGGCTGGGGCCAACGTCCTGACTTTC
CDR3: CASIRGGAGANVLTF

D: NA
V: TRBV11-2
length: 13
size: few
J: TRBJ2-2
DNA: TGTGCCAGCAGCTCCCGGTACACCGGGGAGCTGTTTTTT
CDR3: CASSSRYTGELFF

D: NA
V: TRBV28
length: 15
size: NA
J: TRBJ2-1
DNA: TGTGCCAGCAGTCAGACTAGTCACTTAGGCGATGAGCAGTTCTTC
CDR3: CASSQTSHLGDEQFF

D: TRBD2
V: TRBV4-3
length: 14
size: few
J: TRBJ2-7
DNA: TGCGCCAGCAGCCGCCAGGGACTAGCTCAAGAGCAGTACTTC
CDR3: CASSRQGLAQEQYF

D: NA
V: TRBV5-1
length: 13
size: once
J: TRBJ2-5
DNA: TGCGCCAGCAGCTTGGGACTGGGAGAGACCCAGTACTTC
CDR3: CASSLGLGETQYF

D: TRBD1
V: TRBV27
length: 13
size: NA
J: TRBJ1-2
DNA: TGTGCCAGCAGTTTTGACAGGGGCTATGGCTACACCTTC
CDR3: CASSFDRGYGYTF

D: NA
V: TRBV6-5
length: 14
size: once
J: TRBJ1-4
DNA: TGTGCCAGCAGCTCCCAGGAGGTCCGAGAAAAACTGTTTTTT
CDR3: CASSSQEVREKLFF

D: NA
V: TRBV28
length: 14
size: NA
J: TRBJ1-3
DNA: TGTGCCAGCAGTTTAAGGGGGACTGGAAACACCATATATTTT
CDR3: CASSLRGTGNTIYF

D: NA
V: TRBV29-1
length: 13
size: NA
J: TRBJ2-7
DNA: TGCAGCGTCTTGACAGGTTCTACCTACGAGCAGTACTTC
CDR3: CSVLTGSTYEQYF

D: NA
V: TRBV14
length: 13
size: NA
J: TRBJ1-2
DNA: TGTGCCAGCAGCCGACAGGTTTTGGACGGCTACACCTTC
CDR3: CASSRQVLDGYTF

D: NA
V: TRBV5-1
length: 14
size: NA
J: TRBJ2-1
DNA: TGCGCCAGCAGCCTGCCTGTCGGGTGGAGTGAGCAGTTCTTC
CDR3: CASSLPVGWSEQFF

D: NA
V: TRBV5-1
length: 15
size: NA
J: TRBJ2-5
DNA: TGCGCCAGCAGCTTTGTGGGCGGGGCTCAAGAGACCCAGTACTTC
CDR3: CASSFVGGAQETQYF

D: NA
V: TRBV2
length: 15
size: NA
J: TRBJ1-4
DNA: TGTGCCAGCAGTGGTTTTGCAGCGAGAAATGAAAAACTGTTTTTT
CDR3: CASSGFAARNEKLFF